Sequencing of this T cell receptor beta chain was carried out in a study of Graves' ophthalmopathy and Graves' hyperthyroidism. Background on the study: Peripheral blood (taken before any treatment) was collected at initial diagnosis. General study points: Stable hyperthyroidism and ophthalmopathy were told apart by a 13-signature model, which achieved almost 90% sensitivity and around 80% specificity.

Lactation, pregnancy, uncontrolled infections and other autoimmune diseases were all grounds for excluding patients. Patients were diagnosed from clinical symptoms, serum thyroxine, TRAb, thyroid ultrasound and orbital computed tomography. Turning to this clonotype: Its antigen is still unknown.

RNA transcripts served as template for amplifying TCR beta CDR3 sequences. Second-round multiplex PCR came after a first-round RT-PCR that employed HTBI primers. Each CDR3 protein is one row after TCRdb ran MiXCR on the multiplex PCR reads. The sample yields around 660,000 distinct CDR3 sequences, about 40% seen once. The CDR3 extends over 15 amino acids. V shed 2 bases and J shed 2 bases, with 9 bases lying between them. Germline CDR1 is SNHLY and CDR2 is FYNNEI. The chain joins TRBV2 to TRBJ1-4; a possible D gene is TRBD1 (5 bases). The sequence was collected from an adult man with Graves' ophthalmopathy. The sample taken for sequencing was peripheral blood. The CDR3 region is CASSESGLTNEKLFF. In DNA form, the CDR3 reads TGTGCCAGCAGTGAATCAGGGTTGACTAATGAAAAACTGTTTTTT.